The TCR beta chain under discussion was sequenced for a study of cytomegalovirus exposure and HLA in healthy donors. Germline CDR1 MDHEN, CDR2 SYDVKM. The CDR3 sequence is 16 residues long. Trimming stripped 5 bases from V and 0 bases from J, with 13 bases between. A remark on this clone: The antigen is not known.

Primers: 60 Vbeta forward and 13 Jbeta reverse. The table came from immunoSEQ multiplex PCR; TCRdb's copy has only in-frame clones and leaves some out. The top ten hold 6.5% to 7.5% of the sample, which has tens of thousands of clones, about two thirds seen once. General study results and limits: It was in a later analysis that TCR association rates were seen to vary by HLA locus, highest for DRB1 and lowest for HLA-C. Later on, an analysis tied approximately 15,000 TCR beta sequences to HLA alleles at 0.05 false discovery rate. An ancestry cluster, one associated with Asian ancestry, reportedly showed fewer N-insertions than the 666-donor mean in a later analysis.

This rearrangement joins TRBV28 to TRBJ2-2; D remains unclear. The sequence was obtained from a woman aged 45-60 years in good health and CMV-seropositive. Sequences were obtained from PBMCs. CDR3 amino acids: CASSPLEFANTGELFF. CDR3 sequence (DNA): TGTGCCAGCAGTCCCTTGGAGTTCGCGAACACCGGGGAGCTGTTTTTT.